One sample yielded the 10 T cell receptor beta chains listed below, sequenced in a study of cytomegalovirus exposure and HLA in healthy donors. 13 Jbeta primers and 60 Vbeta primers were used for the PCR. Assay used: immunoSEQ multiplex PCR; TCRdb lists only in-frame clones, some missing. The table lists roughly 200,000 clones. Source material: PBMCs. These TCRs come from a girl aged 2 to 10 in good health and CMV-seropositive.

This rearrangement joins TRBV11-2 to TRBJ2-7; TRBD1 agrees at 7 bases. The CDR3 covers 15 residues. V was clipped by 4 bases and J by 0 bases; unmatched bases: 6. Germline values: CDR1 SGHAT, CDR2 FQNNGV. The DNA of the CDR3 is TGTGCCAGCAGCTCCCGACAGGGACCCTCCTACGAGCAGTACTTC. Translating gives CASSSRQGPSYEQYF.

J is TRBJ2-3 and V is TRBV5-1; D is ambiguous. Germline CDR1 reads SGHRS; CDR2 reads YFSETQ. The CDR3 consists of 12 residues. The V end was cut by 2 bases, the J end by 6 bases, with 7 bases between. CDR3 nucleotides: TGCGCCAGCAGCTTCGGTACGGATACGCAGTATTTT. Translated: CASSFGTDTQYF. Filled out from reference TRBV5-1 and TRBJ2-3, the complete variable domain reads KAGVTQTPRYLIKTRGQQVTLSCSPISGHRSVSWYQQTPGQGLQFLFEYFSETQRNKGNFPGRFSGRQFSNSRSEMNVSTLELGDSALYLCASSFGTDTQYFGPGTRLTVL.

The chain has TRBV5-1 and TRBJ2-1; possibly TRBD2 for D (6 bases). The germline V gene has CDR1 SGHRS and CDR2 YFSETQ. V was clipped by 4 bases and J by 4 bases, with 15 bases between them. The CDR3 has 15 residues. The CDR3 DNA is TGCGCCAGCAGCCTGGCGGGACTTCCGTACAATGAGCAGTTCTTC. The encoded protein is CASSLAGLPYNEQFF.

The chain employs TRBV6-1 and TRBJ1-3, with D unresolved. The CDR3 is 18 residues long. Germline V gives CDR1 MNHNS, CDR2 SASEGT. Deletions cut 0 bases from V and 0 bases from J, with 15 bases between. The CDR3 DNA sequence: TGTGCCAGCAGTGAAGCGCCAGAGACTTACCCCTCTGGAAACACCATATATTTT. Translated, it gives CASSEAPETYPSGNTIYF.

The chain joins TRBV19 to TRBJ2-2, with TRBD2 matching 7 bases. V lost 6 bases and J lost 6; bases outside the gene matches: 10. Germline values: CDR1 LNHDA, CDR2 SQIVND (reference sequence). The CDR3 has 15 amino acids. CDR3 sequence (DNA): TGTGCCAGTAGAACCCAGGGAGGGGAGGCCGGGGAGCTGTTTTTT. It translates to CASRTQGGEAGELFF.

V usage is TRBV15 and J usage is TRBJ1-5; D not certain. CDR3 size: 14 residues. V was trimmed by 0 bases and J by 4 bases, leaving 7 bases between them. Per germline, CDR1 LNHNV and CDR2 YYDKDF (reference sequence). CDR3 region: CATSREMQNQPQHF. The CDR3 DNA follows: TGTGCCACCAGCAGAGAAATGCAGAATCAGCCCCAGCATTTT.

The rearrangement joins TRBV7-9 to TRBJ2-5; TRBD1 aligns across 7 bases. The DNA end is a closer match to TRBJ2-7, so the J assignment may be wrong. CDR1 SEHNR and CDR2 FQNEAQ come from the germline V gene (reference sequence). The CDR3 runs 14 residues. The CDR3 protein is CASSSGGKAYEQYF. DNA of the CDR3: TGTGCCAGCAGTTCAGGGGGAAAGGCCTACGAGCAGTACTTC.

The rearrangement joins TRBV5-1 to TRBJ2-5; D perhaps matches TRBD2 (6 bases). Germline V gives CDR1 SGHRS, CDR2 YFSETQ. The CDR3 has 15 residues. Trimming removed 2 bases at V and 4 bases at J, with 15 bases between. The CDR3 coding sequence is TGCGCCAGCAGCTTAGTGGCGGGACCTGGAGAGACCCAGTACTTC. Protein product: CASSLVAGPGETQYF.

Here the CDR3 DNA reads TGTGCCAGCAGCTCCACAGGGACGGAAAATGAAAAACTGTTTTTT. It is translated as CASSSTGTENEKLFF. This chain connects TRBV7-8 to TRBJ1-4, with a tentative D call TRBD1 (6 bases). The germline V gene has CDR1 SGHVS and CDR2 FQNEAQ. Trimming left V 4 bases short and J 5 bases short, with 14 bases between. This CDR3 is built from 15 residues.

The chain has TRBV27 and TRBJ2-7; 7 nucleotides agree with TRBD1. The CDR3 length is 12 residues. The trim removed 10 bases at V and 2 bases at J, leaving 5 bases unmatched. Germline V gene lookup returns CDR1 MNHEY and CDR2 SMNVEV (reference sequence). This CDR3 reads CANDQGAYEQYF. Written as DNA, the CDR3 is TGTGCCAACGACCAGGGGGCCTACGAGCAGTACTTC.